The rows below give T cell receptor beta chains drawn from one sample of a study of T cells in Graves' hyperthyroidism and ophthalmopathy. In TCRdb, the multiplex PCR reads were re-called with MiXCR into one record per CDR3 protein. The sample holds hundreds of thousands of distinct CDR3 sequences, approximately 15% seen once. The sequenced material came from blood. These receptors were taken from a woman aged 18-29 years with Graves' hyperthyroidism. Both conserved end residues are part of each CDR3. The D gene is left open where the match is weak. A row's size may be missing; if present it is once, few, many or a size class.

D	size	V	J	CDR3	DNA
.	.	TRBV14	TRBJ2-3	CASSTPLGGGSTDTQYF	TGTGCCAGCAGTACCCCACTCGGAGGCGGAAGCACAGATACGCAGTATTTT
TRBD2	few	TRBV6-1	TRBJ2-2	CASSGLAGGPRELFF	TGTGCCAGCAGTGGACTAGCGGGAGGGCCTCGGGAGCTGTTTTTT
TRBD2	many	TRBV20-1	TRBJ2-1	CSARFSGGAYNEQFF	TGCAGTGCTAGATTTAGCGGGGGGGCGTACAATGAGCAGTTCTTC
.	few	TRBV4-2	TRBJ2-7	CASSYDEGASYEQYF	TGTGCCAGCAGCTATGACGAAGGGGCCTCCTACGAGCAGTACTTC
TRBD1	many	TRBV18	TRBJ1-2	CASSPRLGQPEYGYTF	TGTGCCAGCTCACCAAGGCTGGGACAGCCCGAATATGGCTACACCTTC
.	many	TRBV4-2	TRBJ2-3	CASSQADGSTDTQYF	TGTGCCAGCAGCCAAGCGGACGGGAGCACAGATACGCAGTATTTT
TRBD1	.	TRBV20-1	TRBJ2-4	CSARTGRDIQYF	TGCAGTGCTAGGACAGGGCGGGACATTCAGTACTTC
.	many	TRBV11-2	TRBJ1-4	CASSLVASVRTTNEKLFF	TGTGCCAGCAGCTTAGTTGCGTCCGTCCGAACAACTAATGAAAAACTGTTTTTT
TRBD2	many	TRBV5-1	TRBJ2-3	CASSLDSGRYTDTQYF	TGCGCCAGCAGCTTGGATAGCGGGAGGTACACAGATACGCAGTATTTT
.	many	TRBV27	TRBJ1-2	CASSLSFTGGSYGYTF	TGTGCCAGCAGTTTATCGTTCACGGGCGGGTCCTATGGCTACACCTTC
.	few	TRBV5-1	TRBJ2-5	CASSPRRNQETQYF	TGCGCCAGCAGCCCGCGACGGAACCAAGAGACCCAGTACTTC
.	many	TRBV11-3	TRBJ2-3	CASSSYATDTQYF	TGTGCCAGCAGCTCCTACGCAACAGATACGCAGTATTTT
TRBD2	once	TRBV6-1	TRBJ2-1	CASSQRDGYNEQFF	TGTGCCAGCAGTCAGCGGGATGGCTACAATGAGCAGTTCTTC
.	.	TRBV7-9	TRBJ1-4	CASSLTGTTNEKLFF	TGTGCCAGCAGCTTAACGGGAACAACTAATGAAAAACTGTTTTTT
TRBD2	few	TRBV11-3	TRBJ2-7	CASSTQAGTSPHEQYF	TGTGCCAGCAGCACCCAAGCCGGGACTAGCCCCCACGAGCAGTACTTC
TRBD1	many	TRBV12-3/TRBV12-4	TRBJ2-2	CASSLDRTGAGELFF	TGTGCCAGCAGTTTAGATCGGACAGGGGCCGGGGAGCTGTTTTTT
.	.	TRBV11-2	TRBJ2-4	CASSSMGGADIQYF	TGTGCCAGCAGCTCTATGGGGGGGGCGGACATTCAGTACTTC
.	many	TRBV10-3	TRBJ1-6	CAISEGRGDHSPLHF	TGTGCCATCAGTGAGGGCCGGGGGGACCATTCACCCCTCCACTTT
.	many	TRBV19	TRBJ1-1	CASSIEGTEAFF	TGTGCCAGTAGTATCGAGGGGACTGAAGCTTTCTTT
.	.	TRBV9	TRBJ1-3	CASNPGSSTSGNTIYF	TGTGCCAGCAACCCGGGGAGTTCTACCTCTGGAAACACCATATATTTT
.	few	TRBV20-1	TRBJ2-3	CSADLGSTDTQYF	TGCAGTGCCGATCTGGGGAGCACAGATACGCAGTATTTT
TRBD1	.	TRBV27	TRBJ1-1	CASSSGQVANTEAFF	TGTGCCAGCAGTTCTGGACAGGTTGCGAACACTGAAGCTTTCTTT
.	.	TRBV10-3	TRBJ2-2	CAISESSASGELFF	TGTGCCATCAGTGAGTCGAGTGCGAGCGGGGAGCTGTTTTTT
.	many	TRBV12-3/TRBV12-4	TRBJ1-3	CASRSGSGPGNTIYF	TGTGCCAGCAGATCAGGGAGTGGCCCTGGAAACACCATATATTTT
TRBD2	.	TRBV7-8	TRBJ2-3	CASSYLAGGDTDTQYF	TGTGCCAGCAGCTACCTCGCCGGGGGGGATACAGATACGCAGTATTTT
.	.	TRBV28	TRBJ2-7	CASSRRWEQYF	TGTGCCAGCAGTCGGCGGTGGGAGCAGTACTTC
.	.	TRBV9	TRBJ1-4	CASSVREGVNEKLFF	TGTGCCAGCAGCGTCAGGGAAGGGGTAAATGAAAAACTGTTTTTT
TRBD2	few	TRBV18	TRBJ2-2	CASSPYGLAAFSNTGELFF	TGTGCCAGCTCACCTTACGGACTAGCCGCCTTTTCGAACACCGGGGAGCTGTTTTTT
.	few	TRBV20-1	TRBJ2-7	CSARGGDPYEQCF	TGCAGTGCTAGAGGGGGGGATCCCTACGAGCAGTGCTTC
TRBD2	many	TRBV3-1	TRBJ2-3	CASSQIPGLAGGPATDTQYF	TGTGCCAGCAGCCAAATACCGGGACTAGCGGGAGGGCCTGCCACAGATACGCAGTATTTT
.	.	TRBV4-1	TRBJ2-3	CASSQGQVGQTQYF	TGCGCCAGCAGCCAAGGTCAGGTAGGGCAGACGCAGTATTTT
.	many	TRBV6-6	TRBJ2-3	CASSYVVGSTDTQYF	TGTGCCAGCAGTTACGTTGTCGGCTCCACAGATACGCAGTATTTT
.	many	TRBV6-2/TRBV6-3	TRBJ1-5	CASSVGYQPQHF	TGTGCCAGCAGTGTGGGGTACCAGCCCCAGCATTTT
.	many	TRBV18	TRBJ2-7	CASSPPAHPYEQYF	TGTGCCAGCTCACCACCGGCTCACCCCTACGAGCAGTACTTC
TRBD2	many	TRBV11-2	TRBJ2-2	CASSPWTSATNANTGELFF	TGTGCCAGCAGCCCCTGGACTAGCGCGACGAATGCGAACACCGGGGAGCTGTTTTTT
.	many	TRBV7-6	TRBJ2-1	CASSLFLVNEQFF	TGTGCCAGCAGCTTATTCTTAGTTAATGAGCAGTTCTTC
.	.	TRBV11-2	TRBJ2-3	CASSPRGSNTDTQYF	TGTGCCAGCAGCCCCCGAGGATCCAACACAGATACGCAGTATTTT
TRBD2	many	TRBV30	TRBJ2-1	CAWTSGGNEQFF	TGTGCCTGGACTAGCGGGGGGAATGAGCAGTTCTTC
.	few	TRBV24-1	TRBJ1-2	CATSGQGSNYGYTF	TGTGCCACCAGTGGGCAGGGAAGCAACTATGGCTACACCTTC
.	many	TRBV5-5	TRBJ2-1	CASIPSLQESYNEQFF	TGTGCCAGCATCCCTTCTTTACAGGAGTCCTACAATGAGCAGTTCTTC
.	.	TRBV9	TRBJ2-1	CASSDNPMGQGGYNEQFF	TGTGCCAGCAGCGACAATCCCATGGGTCAGGGGGGTTACAATGAGCAGTTCTTC
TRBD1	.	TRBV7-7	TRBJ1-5	CASSLTPTGGRGQPQHF	TGTGCTAGCAGCTTAACCCCGACAGGGGGTCGGGGTCAGCCCCAGCATTTT
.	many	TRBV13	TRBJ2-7	CASSLTAAISYEQYF	TGTGCCAGCAGCTTAACGGCAGCGATATCCTACGAGCAGTACTTC
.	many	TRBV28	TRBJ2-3	CASRSLDAQYF	TGTGCCAGCAGAAGTCTAGATGCGCAGTATTTT
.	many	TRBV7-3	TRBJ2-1	CASSLGSENEQFF	TGTGCCAGCAGCTTAGGGTCGGAGAATGAGCAGTTCTTC
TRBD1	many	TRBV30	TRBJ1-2	CAWSPGGYGYTF	TGTGCCTGGAGTCCAGGGGGCTATGGCTACACCTTC
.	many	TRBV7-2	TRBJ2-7	CASSLDQIRSYEQYF	TGTGCCAGCAGCCTCGATCAGATCCGGTCTTACGAGCAGTACTTC
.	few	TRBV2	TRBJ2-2	CASRRGEGRTGELFF	TGTGCCAGCAGGAGGGGGGAGGGCCGCACCGGGGAGCTGTTTTTT
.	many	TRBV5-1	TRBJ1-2	CASRKTANYGYTF	TGCGCCAGCAGGAAGACTGCTAACTATGGCTACACCTTC
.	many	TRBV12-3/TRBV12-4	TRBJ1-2	CASSFLGAEGYTF	TGTGCCAGCAGTTTTTTGGGGGCAGAAGGCTACACCTTC
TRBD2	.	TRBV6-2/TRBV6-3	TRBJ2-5	CASSGFSGGEETQYF	TGTGCCAGCAGTGGGTTCAGCGGGGGGGAAGAGACCCAGTACTTC
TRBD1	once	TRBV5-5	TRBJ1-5	CASSIGTVSNQPQHF	TGTGCCAGCAGCATCGGGACAGTTAGCAATCAGCCCCAGCATTTT